A single sample gave rise to the 16 T cell receptor beta chains below, sequenced in a study of Graves' ophthalmopathy and Graves' hyperthyroidism. TCR beta CDR3 amplification used RNA transcripts. Scientists carried out first-round RT-PCR using HTBI primers and then a second-round multiplex PCR. MiXCR was run by TCRdb on the multiplex PCR reads, yielding one entry per CDR3 protein. The table lists around 1.1 million distinct CDR3 sequences, 35% to 40% of them singletons, with 11% in the top ten. Sequencing was done on a sample of peripheral blood or thyroid tissue (not recorded which). All receptors come from an adult man with Graves' hyperthyroidism.

This clonotype was seen at least ten times. This rearrangement joins TRBV4-3 to TRBJ2-5, with a possible D match to TRBD1 (5 bases). The CDR3 consists of 14 residues. CDR1 and CDR2 (germline): LGHNA, YSLEER. V lost 3 bases and J lost 9, with 17 bases in between. The CDR3 DNA reads as TGCGCCAGCAGCCAGACAGTGCCGGCCGTATCCCAGTACTTC. Translation gives CASSQTVPAVSQYF.

This clonotype was picked up a small number of times. A much larger clone differs from this one at a single base, so this may be a read error. The chain links TRBV29-1 to TRBJ1-1; 7 nucleotides line up with TRBD1. The CDR3 is 14 amino acids. CDR1 is SQVTM, CDR2 ANQGSEA, per germline. Unmatched junction bases numbered 9, after V lost 6 bases and J lost 2 bases. The CDR3, as DNA: TGCAGCGTAACTTCCGGGACAGATAACACTGAAGCTTTCTTT. This translates into CSVTSGTDNTEAFF.

This clonotype came up a few times. This CDR3 reads CASSLDTENTEAFF. CDR3 DNA sequence: TGTGCCAGCAGTTTGGACACCGAGAACACTGAAGCTTTCTTT. The chain recombines TRBV6-5 with TRBJ1-1; D possibly corresponds to TRBD1 (5 bases). Trimming left V 4 bases short and J 1 base short, with 10 bases between. Germline CDR1 is MNHEY and CDR2 is SVGAGI. The CDR3 runs to 14 residues.

V is TRBV10-3 and J is TRBJ2-2; D remains ambiguous. V lost 2 bases and J 6 bases, leaving 13 bases between the germline ends. Per germline, CDR1 ENHRY and CDR2 SYGVKD. This CDR3 is built from 15 residues. In nucleotides, the CDR3 is TGTGCCATCAGTGAGCCCCTAAGAGCATCCGGGGAGCTGTTTTTT. Translated: CAISEPLRASGELFF.

This clonotype was picked up a small number of times. V usage is TRBV7-2 and J usage is TRBJ1-5; no reliable D call. This CDR3 contains 13 residues. Germline lookup yields CDR1 SGHTA and CDR2 FQGNSA. Trimming removed 5 bases from V and 6 bases from J, with 11 bases in between. The CDR3 region is CASSNRVAQPQHF. The CDR3 DNA sequence: TGTGCCAGCAGCAACCGGGTCGCTCAGCCCCAGCATTTT.

This clonotype occurred a few times. The junction differs from germline at one of its ends, possibly a read error. The chain joins TRBV5-1 to TRBJ1-6; 11 positions match TRBD1. Germline V CDR1 and CDR2: SGHRS, YFSETQ. CDR3 length: 17 residues. Here the CDR3 reads CASSANRDRGDNSPLHF. For the CDR3, the DNA is TGTGCCAGCAGTGCTAACCGGGACAGGGGGGATAATTCACCCCTCCACTTT.

Ten or more counts support this clonotype. V gene TRBV7-9 combines with J gene TRBJ1-1; 9 bases map to TRBD1. Germline V lookup: CDR1 SEHNR, CDR2 FQNEAQ (reference sequence). Germline trimming cut 5 bases from V and 3 bases from J; bases unmatched to any gene: 7. This CDR3 is 15 amino acids long. CDR3: CASSTGQGLDTEAFF. The CDR3, as DNA: TGTGCCAGCAGCACCGGACAGGGGCTGGACACTGAAGCTTTCTTT.

This clonotype appeared many times. The chain combines TRBV7-9 with TRBJ1-4, with TRBD1 matching over 7 bases. The V gene's germline CDR1 is SEHNR and CDR2 FQNEAQ (reference sequence). J was trimmed by 0 bases and V by 3 bases; bases with no gene match: 4. The CDR3 sequence is 16 residues long. In DNA, the CDR3 is TGTGCCAGCAGCTTTGGGACAGCCGCAACTAATGAAAAACTGTTTTTT. It encodes CASSFGTAATNEKLFF.

The CDR3 region is CASSSAGGAETQYF. The CDR3 DNA follows: TGTGCCAGCAGCTCCGCCGGGGGTGCGGAGACCCAGTACTTC. The V call is TRBV7-6, the J call TRBJ2-5; D is possibly TRBD2 (6 bases). This CDR3 spans 14 amino acids. Trimming left V 4 bases short and J 5 bases short, with 14 bases between. Germline values: CDR1 SGHVS, CDR2 FNYEAQ.

This clonotype was counted many times. This chain connects TRBV7-9 to TRBJ1-4; 9 bases map to TRBD1. CDR1 and CDR2 (germline): SEHNR, FQNEAQ (reference sequence). Unmatched junction bases numbered 6, after V lost 8 bases and J lost 5 bases. The CDR3 length is 14 residues. CDR3 region: CASGLQGANEKLFF. In DNA form, the CDR3 reads TGTGCCAGCGGATTACAGGGGGCGAATGAAAAACTGTTTTTT.

This clonotype was seen only once. The chain carries TRBV7-9 and TRBJ1-2; no clear D. From germline, CDR1 is SEHNR and CDR2 FQNEAQ (reference sequence). The V and J ends lost 5 bases and 8 bases respectively, with 21 bases between them. The CDR3 covers 15 residues. The CDR3 DNA reads TGTGCCAGCAGCGCGACACCCTCGGACCTTGGAGGCTACACCTTC. Protein product: CASSATPSDLGGYTF.

This clonotype was detected ten times or more. The chain couples TRBV11-1 to TRBJ2-2; the D gene is possibly TRBD1 (6 bases). Trimming shortened V by 5 bases and J by 4 bases, and 11 bases separated the two germline ends. CDR3 size: 14 residues. CDR1 and CDR2 from the germline V gene are SGHAT and FQDESV (reference sequence). This chain's CDR3 is CASSPRTATGELFF. The CDR3 nucleotides read TGTGCCAGCAGCCCGCGGACAGCCACCGGGGAGCTGTTTTTT.

This clonotype has only a few counts. The V gene is TRBV5-1, the J gene TRBJ1-2, with TRBD1 as a possible D gene (5 bases). The germline gives CDR1 SGHRS, CDR2 YFSETQ. Trimming removed 0 bases from V and 4 bases from J, with 10 bases in between. The CDR3 has 14 residues. As DNA, the CDR3 is TGCGCCAGCAGCTTGGGTCCAGGGATCTATGGCTACACCTTC. Encoded protein: CASSLGPGIYGYTF.

About this clonotype itself: This may be a read error: a much more frequent sequence differs by one nucleotide. The rearrangement links TRBV9 to TRBJ1-1, with D maybe TRBD1 (6 bases). The ends were cut back, 3 bases at V and 1 base at J, with 19 bases in the middle. The CDR3 spans 17 residues. The V gene's germline CDR1 is SGDLS and CDR2 YYNGEE. The CDR3 DNA reads TGTGCCAGCAGCGCAGATCCGGGACAAGGGAAGAACACTGAAGCTTTCTTT. It translates to CASSADPGQGKNTEAFF.

The J gene is TRBJ1-5, the V gene TRBV10-3, with D tentatively TRBD1 (6 bases). Germline CDR1 reads ENHRY; CDR2 reads SYGVKD. Trimming stripped 11 bases from V and 1 base from J, with 15 bases between. This CDR3 has 14 amino acids. Here the CDR3 DNA reads TGTGCCGTGGGGGCAGGGTCGAGCAATCAGCCCCAGCATTTT. Encoded protein: CAVGAGSSNQPQHF.

This clonotype was counted only a few times. This chain connects TRBV20-1 to TRBJ2-7, with a tentative D call TRBD1 (6 bases). The CDR3 runs 15 residues. V shed 0 bases and J shed 5 bases, with 17 bases lying between them. Germline V gene sequence: CDR1 DFQATT, CDR2 SNEGSKA (reference sequence). The chain's CDR3 is CSARDRRQVDNEQYF. The CDR3 nucleotides are TGCAGTGCTAGAGATAGAAGACAGGTTGATAACGAGCAGTACTTC.